The 3 T cell receptor beta chains below all came from one sample that was sequenced in a study of control samples from healthy donors and cancer patients. Measured with immunoSEQ multiplex PCR; TCRdb has only the in-frame clones, and not every one. This sample has roughly 150,000 clones, with around 88% found just once. The sample was blood. These receptors were collected from a man younger than 35 in good health.

V and J are TRBV3-1 (or the pseudogene TRBV3-2) and TRBJ2-1; 8 bases match TRBD1. The length of the CDR3 is 14 residues. Unmatched junction bases numbered 3, after V lost 2 bases and J lost 6 bases. Germline V gives CDR1 LGHDT, CDR2 YNNKEL (reference sequence). The CDR3, as DNA: TGTGCCAGCAGCCAACGGACAGGGCTCAATGAGCAGTTCTTC. Translation gives CASSQRTGLNEQFF.

This clone appeared a few times. This sequence joins TRBV6-2 or TRBV6-3 and TRBJ2-1; TRBD2 might be the D (6 bases). The CDR3 consists of 14 residues. V lost 4 bases and J lost 3, with 10 bases in between. Germline V lookup: CDR1 MNHEY, CDR2 SVGEGT. The CDR3 DNA reads as TGTGCCAGCAGTTCGGCGGGGTACTACAATGAGCAGTTCTTC. Its translation: CASSSAGYYNEQFF.

The chain has TRBV5-4 and TRBJ1-2, with no clear D. Germline V gives CDR1 SGHNT, CDR2 YYREEE (reference sequence). The length of the CDR3 is 14 residues. V was cut by 5 bases and J by 4 bases, with 15 bases left in between. CDR3 nucleotide sequence: TGTGCCAGCAGAATGAAAGCTAGGAGCTATGGCTACACCTTC. Translated: CASRMKARSYGYTF.